This is a list of T cell receptor beta chains from one sample in a study of T-cell reconstitution after alpha-beta-depleted transplantation in children. One entry per CDR3 protein, called by TCRdb with MiXCR from the PCR reads. The table shows around 490,000 distinct CDR3 sequences, with about an eighth occurring only once. The source was PBMCs, mostly from graft donor cells, collected 180 days after TCRalphabeta/CD19-depleted stem cell transplant. The receptors shown here come from a female patient aged 2-10 years who had a stem cell transplant for aplastic anemia, so the T cells may come from the graft donor. Both conserved end residues are part of each CDR3. A D gene is named only where the DNA matches it firmly. Size values are once, few and many counts, or a class for expanded clones, and some rows have none.

clone_size	d_call	cdr3_length	j_call	v_call	cdr3_aa	cdr3_nt
few	TRBD2	16	TRBJ2-1	TRBV28	CASSLLAVSSYNEQFF	TGTGCCAGCAGCTTACTAGCGGTAAGCTCCTACAATGAGCAGTTCTTC
many	TRBD1	15	TRBJ2-7	TRBV5-1	CASSLAPGTAYEQYF	TGCGCCAGCAGCTTGGCCCCGGGGACAGCCTACGAGCAGTACTTC
NA	TRBD2	19	TRBJ2-5	TRBV11-2	CASRSGTSGSGRLGETQYF	TGTGCCAGCAGGTCGGGGACTAGCGGGAGTGGGCGATTAGGAGAGACCCAGTACTTC
few	TRBD1	15	TRBJ1-2	TRBV7-8	CASSLEGTGNYGYTF	TGTGCCAGCAGCTTAGAGGGGACAGGGAACTATGGCTACACCTTC
few	NA	13	TRBJ2-7	TRBV28	CASSHPDSYEQYF	TGTGCCAGCAGTCACCCAGACTCCTACGAGCAGTACTTC
many	NA	14	TRBJ2-2	TRBV10-2	CASRGTQNTGELFF	TGCGCCAGCAGAGGGACTCAGAACACCGGGGAGCTGTTTTTT
NA	NA	16	TRBJ1-2	TRBV5-1	CASSLYLEGWDYGYTF	TGCGCCAGCAGCTTGTATCTTGAGGGATGGGACTATGGCTACACCTTC
NA	TRBD1	14	TRBJ1-5	TRBV2	CASRLTGEDQPQHF	TGTGCCAGCAGGCTGACAGGGGAAGATCAGCCCCAGCATTTT
few	NA	15	TRBJ2-6	TRBV7-2	CASSRPFSGANVLTF	TGTGCCAGCAGCAGGCCTTTCTCTGGGGCCAACGTCCTGACTTTC
many	TRBD2	14	TRBJ2-3	TRBV7-2	CASRSGLAGDTQYF	TGTGCCAGCAGGAGCGGACTAGCGGGAGATACGCAGTATTTT
many	NA	14	TRBJ2-7	TRBV29-1	CSVVFRPSSYEQYF	TGCAGCGTTGTATTCAGACCAAGCTCCTACGAGCAGTACTTC
few	NA	15	TRBJ1-1	TRBV5-1	CASRPTGVGNTEAFF	TGCGCCAGCAGGCCTACAGGTGTAGGGAACACTGAAGCTTTCTTT
few	NA	16	TRBJ2-1	TRBV24-1	CATSDRVVASGVEQFF	TGTGCCACCAGTGATCGGGTCGTAGCTTCAGGGGTTGAGCAGTTCTTC
NA	TRBD1	18	TRBJ2-7	TRBV7-9	CASSSGGSDRGPPYEQYF	TGTGCCAGCAGCTCAGGGGGTTCGGACAGGGGTCCTCCCTACGAGCAGTACTTC
NA	NA	14	TRBJ2-7	TRBV6-5	CASSYSRGTYEQYF	TGTGCCAGCAGTTACTCGAGAGGAACCTACGAGCAGTACTTC
many	TRBD2	16	TRBJ2-1	TRBV25-1	CASSEYPRLAGVEQFF	TGTGCCAGCAGTGAATATCCAAGACTAGCGGGAGTTGAGCAGTTCTTC
few	NA	15	TRBJ1-1	TRBV6-1	CASTPPSGRNTEAFF	TGTGCCAGCACCCCCCCCTCAGGGAGGAACACTGAAGCTTTCTTT
NA	NA	18	TRBJ2-6	TRBV28	CASNTRDKGFSGANGLTF	TGTGCCAGCAATACCCGGGACAAGGGTTTCTCTGGGGCCAACGGCCTGACTTTC
few	NA	16	TRBJ2-4	TRBV7-2	CASSLVASRPKNIQYF	TGTGCCAGCAGCTTAGTGGCTAGCCGGCCCAAAAACATTCAGTACTTC
few	NA	15	TRBJ1-4	TRBV7-2	CASSSRPGVNEKLFF	TGTGCCAGCAGCTCCAGACCTGGGGTGAATGAAAAACTGTTTTTT
NA	NA	16	TRBJ2-1	TRBV24-1	CATSDFPGGEDNEQFF	TGTGCCACCAGTGATTTTCCCGGGGGCGAAGACAATGAGCAGTTCTTC
few	TRBD1	16	TRBJ1-3	TRBV5-5	CASSLARQGAGNTIYF	TGTGCCAGCAGCTTGGCCCGACAGGGAGCTGGAAACACCATATATTTT
NA	TRBD2	18	TRBJ2-2	TRBV24-1	CATSDFPSGRGDPGELFF	TGTGCCACCAGTGATTTCCCTAGCGGGAGGGGTGATCCCGGGGAGCTGTTTTTT
few	NA	12	TRBJ2-7	TRBV7-2	CASSPWPSEQYF	TGTGCCAGCAGCCCCTGGCCTTCCGAGCAGTACTTC
few	NA	13	TRBJ2-1	TRBV5-1	CASSLGGGDEQFF	TGCGCCAGCAGCTTGGGGGGCGGGGATGAGCAGTTCTTC
NA	NA	15	TRBJ2-3	TRBV7-9	CASRASGGTGGTQYF	TGTGCCAGCAGGGCTTCCGGGGGAACTGGGGGTACGCAGTATTTT
few	NA	15	TRBJ2-7	TRBV7-2	CASSLETPPPYEQYF	TGTGCCAGCAGCTTAGAAACGCCACCTCCCTACGAGCAGTACTTC
NA	NA	13	TRBJ2-2	TRBV10-2	CATPVDSTGELFF	TGCGCCACCCCGGTTGATAGCACCGGGGAGCTGTTTTTT
few	TRBD1	16	TRBJ1-5	TRBV20-1	CSASPGQGLSNQPQHF	TGCAGTGCTTCTCCGGGACAGGGACTTAGCAATCAGCCCCAGCATTTT
NA	NA	16	TRBJ2-2	TRBV20-1	CSAPQGLAYNTGELFF	TGCAGTGCTCCACAGGGACTCGCATATAACACCGGGGAGCTGTTTTTT